Here is one T cell receptor beta chain with its context. Its cognate antigen is unknown. Trimming left V 0 bases short and J 3 bases short, with 12 bases between. The CDR3 length is 16 residues. Germline CDR1 MGHRA, CDR2 YSYEKL. It was 200 to 250 ng DNA, 31,000 or so T cell genomes, that sorted-subset replicate PCRs used. Per the original data handling: Because ImmunoSEQ provided only junction sequences with no quality scores, the filtering differed. Profiled with immunoSEQ multiplex PCR; TCRdb holds only in-frame clones, not every one. V and J calls and clone size are given by that table; D and trimming were obtained from the DNA. The sample shows about 380,000 clones, roughly 96% of them seen only once. These data belong to a study of shared clonotypes between healthy human individuals. Turning to the study itself: Three CD4 naive, three CD4 memory, two CD8 naive and one CD8 memory plate were used per donor.

The study, taken as a whole, reports: Naive subsets usually exceeded memory subsets in estimated richness.

The chain couples TRBV4-1 to TRBJ1-3; the D is unclear. This clonotype was obtained from a man aged 30 to 39 in good health. The sequenced sample was memory CD8+ T cells sorted from blood. As to subset: CD45RO+ cells pooled with CCR7-negative TemRA cells. The CDR3 nucleotides read TGCGCCAGCAGCCAAGATCGACCGACGCTTGGAAACACCATATATTTT. As protein: CASSQDRPTLGNTIYF.